This entry lists 23 T cell receptor beta chains sequenced from one sample in a study of cytomegalovirus exposure and HLA in healthy donors. This PCR relied on a set of 60 Vbeta primers and 13 Jbeta primers. TCRdb's copy holds only in-frame clones and misses some; the assay was immunoSEQ multiplex PCR. The repertoire holds 95,000 to 100,000 clones, with about 85% as singletons. Sequenced: PBMCs. Receptor source: a man aged 25 to 45 in good health and CMV-seronegative.

The chain couples TRBV21-1 to TRBJ1-1; TRBD1 is taken as the D call from the table, unchecked against the DNA. TRBV21-1 is labeled a pseudogene. The CDR3 contains 12 residues. The CDR3 coding sequence is TGTGCCAGCAGCAGGCCGGGACAGGGACCTTTCTTT. Protein product: CASSRPGQGPFF.

The sample holds one count of this clone. For the CDR3, the DNA is TGTGCCAGCAGATCGGGTGGCAGAAACACTGAAGCTTTCTTT. Encoded protein: CASRSGGRNTEAFF. The rearrangement joins TRBV7-9 to TRBJ1-1; D remains unclear. The germline V gene encodes CDR1 SEHNR and CDR2 FQNEAQ (reference sequence). The V end was cut by 6 bases, the J end by 2 bases, with 13 bases between. The CDR3 sequence is 14 residues long. Using reference TRBV7-9 and TRBJ1-1 for the parts outside the CDR3, the full variable domain is DTGVSQNPRHKITKRGQNVTFRCDPISEHNRLYWYRQTLGQGPEFLTYFQNEAQLEKSRLLSDRFSAERPKGSFSTLEIQRTEQGDSAMYLCASRSGGRNTEAFFGQGTRLTVV.

Written as DNA, the CDR3 is TGTGCCAGCAGCTTGGGACTAGCGGGGGCCCCAGGTACGTTGGAGCAGTACTTC. It codes for CASSLGLAGAPGTLEQYF. The V call is TRBV7-9, the J call TRBJ2-7; 14 positions agree with TRBD2. V lost 3 bases to trimming and J lost 7 bases; unmatched junction nucleotides: 14. The CDR3 runs to 18 residues. Germline loops: CDR1 SEHNR, CDR2 FQNEAQ (reference sequence).

The chain uses TRBV5-1 and TRBJ2-7; unclear D gene. Germline CDR1 is SGHRS and CDR2 is YFSETQ. V was trimmed by 0 bases and J by 2 bases, leaving 15 bases between them. The CDR3 loop spans 16 amino acids. The CDR3 nucleotides are TGCGCCAGCAGCTTGGCTTCACCTTCTACCACCTACGAGCAGTACTTC. This encodes CASSLASPSTTYEQYF.

The chain carries TRBV7-9 and TRBJ2-1; 13 positions agree with TRBD2. Germline V gives CDR1 SEHNR, CDR2 FQNEAQ (reference sequence). With V trimmed by 5 bases and J by 8 bases, 9 bases remained unmatched. CDR3 length: 16 amino acids. The CDR3 is CASSALAGGPGYEQFF. The CDR3, as DNA: TGTGCCAGCAGCGCACTAGCGGGAGGGCCTGGGTATGAGCAGTTCTTC.

Only a few counts were recorded for this clone. CDR3 DNA: TGTGCCAGCTCAGCAGGGGCAGTGAACACTGAAGCTTTCTTT. Translating gives CASSAGAVNTEAFF. The J gene is TRBJ1-1, the V gene TRBV18, with D perhaps matching TRBD1 (6 bases). Trimming took 5 bases from V and 0 from J, leaving 10 bases between them. Germline V gene lookup returns CDR1 KGHSH and CDR2 LQKENI. The CDR3 runs to 14 residues.

In DNA, the CDR3 is TGTGCCAGCAGGCCAGGGACAGGCGGCTCCTACGAGCAGTACTTC. Translating it yields CASRPGTGGSYEQYF. V and J are TRBV11-1 and TRBJ2-7; TRBD1 agrees at 8 bases. Germline V gene sequence: CDR1 SGHAT, CDR2 FQDESV (reference sequence). The ends lost 6 bases at V and 0 bases at J; junction bases unmatched: 7. CDR3 length equals 15 residues. Variable domain in full (rest from reference TRBV11-1 and TRBJ2-7): EAEVAQSPRYKITEKSQAVAFWCDPISGHATLYWYRQILGQGPELLVQFQDESVVDDSQLPKDRFSAERLKGVDSTLKIQPAELGDSAMYLCASRPGTGGSYEQYFGPGTRLTVT.

V is TRBV6-1 and J is TRBJ1-1, with D uncertain. CDR3 length: 11 residues. Deletions cut 9 bases from V and 0 bases from J, with 5 bases between. Germline V lookup: CDR1 MNHNS, CDR2 SASEGT. CDR3 nucleotide sequence: TGTGCCAGTTCGGTGAACACTGAAGCTTTCTTT. Its protein is CASSVNTEAFF.

This chain links TRBV7-9 with TRBJ2-2; D gene uncertain. CDR3 size: 14 residues. With 5 bases removed from V and 4 bases from J, the gap between germline ends came to 11 bases. Germline V lookup: CDR1 SEHNR, CDR2 FQNEAQ (reference sequence). Here the CDR3 DNA reads TGTGCCAGCAGCCCGTCAGGAAGCACCGGGGAGCTGTTTTTT. This sequence encodes CASSPSGSTGELFF.

The CDR3 protein is CASSVGTSGAFINTDTQYF. The DNA for the CDR3 is TGTGCCAGCAGCGTAGGGACTAGCGGGGCGTTCATAAACACAGATACGCAGTATTTT. The genes are TRBV9 and TRBJ2-3; 12 bases align to TRBD2. V was clipped by 0 bases and J by 2 bases; unmatched bases: 10. This CDR3 is built from 19 residues. The germline gives CDR1 SGDLS, CDR2 YYNGEE.

V is TRBV7-9 and J is TRBJ2-3; tentative D call: TRBD1 (5 bases). Trimming pared 5 bases from V and 4 bases from J, leaving 16 bases between. Germline V lookup: CDR1 SEHNR, CDR2 FQNEAQ (reference sequence). The CDR3 runs 15 residues. CDR3 in DNA: TGTGCCAGCAGCCCTACAGGAAGGGTGGCAGATACGCAGTATTTT. This codes for CASSPTGRVADTQYF. Supplemented by reference TRBV7-9 and TRBJ2-3, the full variable domain reads DTGVSQNPRHKITKRGQNVTFRCDPISEHNRLYWYRQTLGQGPEFLTYFQNEAQLEKSRLLSDRFSAERPKGSFSTLEIQRTEQGDSAMYLCASSPTGRVADTQYFGPGTRLTVL.

The CDR3 loop is CASSLRGGLGNQPQHF. CDR3 bases: TGTGCCAGCAGTTTACGGGGGGGTTTAGGCAATCAGCCCCAGCATTTT. The chain uses TRBV6-5 and TRBJ1-5; tentatively, D is TRBD1 (5 bases). The germline V gene encodes CDR1 MNHEY and CDR2 SVGAGI. This CDR3 has 16 amino acids. V lost 4 bases and J 2 bases, leaving 15 bases between the germline ends.

J is TRBJ2-5 and V is TRBV5-1; D uncertain. V dropped 2 bases and J dropped 5 bases, with 4 bases sitting between them. The V gene's germline CDR1 is SGHRS and CDR2 YFSETQ. This CDR3 has 11 residues. CDR3 region: CASSFQETQYF. The CDR3 DNA is TGCGCCAGCAGCTTTCAGGAGACCCAGTACTTC.

The rearrangement uses TRBV9 and TRBJ1-4; no reliable D call. The V and J ends lost 0 bases and 0 bases respectively, with 6 bases between them. The CDR3 covers 15 residues. Germline V gene lookup returns CDR1 SGDLS and CDR2 YYNGEE. Here the CDR3 reads CASSVGRTTNEKLFF. CDR3 bases: TGTGCCAGCAGCGTAGGGAGAACAACTAATGAAAAACTGTTTTTT.

CDR3 protein: CASSQEGGSLYNEQFF. DNA of the CDR3: TGTGCCAGCAGCCAAGAGGGCGGGAGCTTGTACAATGAGCAGTTCTTC. The V and J genes are TRBV4-2 and TRBJ2-1; 7 bases map to TRBD2. The CDR3 totals 16 residues. V lost 0 bases, J lost 4 bases, and 6 bases stayed unmatched. Germline-derived CDR1 and CDR2 are LGHNA and YNFKEQ.

This chain connects TRBV7-9 to TRBJ1-2, with 7 bases matching TRBD1. This CDR3 has 14 residues. V lost 5 bases to trimming and J lost 8 bases; unmatched junction nucleotides: 11. CDR1 is SEHNR and CDR2 is FQNEAQ in the germline V gene (reference sequence). The chain's CDR3 is CASSITGDLGGYTF. CDR3 DNA: TGTGCCAGCAGCATTACAGGGGACCTTGGAGGCTACACCTTC.

V gene TRBV4-3 combines with J gene TRBJ2-1, with D tentatively TRBD2 (6 bases). The CDR3 runs 16 residues. V was trimmed by 1 base and J by 3 bases, leaving 13 bases between them. Germline loops: CDR1 LGHNA, CDR2 YSLEER. The CDR3 protein is CASSQGAGLDYNEQFF. CDR3 bases: TGCGCCAGCAGCCAAGGGGCGGGACTCGACTACAATGAGCAGTTCTTC.

The chain joins TRBV28 to TRBJ1-5, with D maybe TRBD1 (5 bases). The ends were cut back, 1 base at V and 3 bases at J, with 16 bases in the middle. This CDR3 has 17 residues. Germline CDR1 and CDR2: MDHEN and SYDVKM. The chain's CDR3 is CASSLFPRRAINQPQHF. The DNA for the CDR3 is TGTGCCAGCAGTTTATTTCCCCGCAGGGCTATCAATCAGCCCCAGCATTTT.

The J gene is TRBJ2-1, the V gene TRBV20-1; no clear D gene. This CDR3 region has 11 residues. Trimming left V 2 bases short and J 10 bases short, with 9 bases between. The germline V gene encodes CDR1 DFQATT and CDR2 SNEGSKA (reference sequence). The DNA of the CDR3 is TGCAGTGCTAGAAATCGCCGGGAGCAGTTCTTC. Encoded protein: CSARNRREQFF.

This chain uses TRBV7-2 with TRBJ2-5; maybe TRBD1 (6 bases). Trimming removed 5 bases from V and 0 bases from J, with 10 bases in between. Germline values: CDR1 SGHTA, CDR2 FQGNSA. The CDR3 is 14 residues long. The CDR3 sequence is CASSTGTYQETQYF. The CDR3 DNA reads as TGTGCCAGCAGCACAGGGACGTACCAAGAGACCCAGTACTTC.

This clone has a single count. This rearrangement joins TRBV2 to TRBJ1-4; 9 bases match TRBD1. The V segment lost 6 bases and the J segment 4 bases; nucleotides outside the gene matches: 6. In germline, CDR1 is SNHLY, CDR2 FYNNEI. CDR3 size: 15 residues. The CDR3 loop is CASRGGTGLNEKLFF. The CDR3 nucleotides read TGTGCCAGCAGAGGAGGGACAGGGCTTAATGAAAAACTGTTTTTT.

The V gene is TRBV7-6, the J gene TRBJ2-7; D gene unclear. The CDR3 has 15 amino acids. Germline loops: CDR1 SGHVS, CDR2 FNYEAQ. The V gene lost 5 bases and the J gene lost 2 bases, with 16 bases spanning the gap. The CDR3 region is CASSQTWATPYEQYF. The CDR3, as DNA: TGTGCCAGCAGCCAGACGTGGGCTACCCCCTACGAGCAGTACTTC.

The rearrangement uses TRBV4-1 and TRBJ2-1; 9 bases fit TRBD2. CDR1 is MGHRA, CDR2 YSYEKL, per germline. The CDR3 runs to 20 residues. Unmatched junction bases numbered 16, after V lost 2 bases and J lost 2 bases. CDR3 residues: CASSQPRRGVGGGAYNEQFF. DNA of the CDR3: TGCGCCAGCAGCCAACCGCGCCGAGGCGTAGGCGGGGGGGCCTACAATGAGCAGTTCTTC.